This T cell receptor beta chain was sequenced during a study of cytomegalovirus exposure and HLA in healthy donors (dated by TCRdb to 2017 to 2019). With regard to the full study: An earlier analysis of a few hundred of the donors reported 276 Gb of sequence data and 95 million to 120 million unique TCR beta sequences obtained from approximately 180 million T cells. Genome-wide SNP genotypes for about 65% of the 666 donors were used in a later genetic analysis, which treated that subset as a discovery cohort. In an earlier analysis of 550 to 700 of the donors, high-throughput TCR beta sequencing was used to judge whether each TCR beta V gene segment behaved as functional or pseudogenic. HLA typing included class I and class II loci at four-digit resolution. The later analysis used no new phenotypic data to find candidate immune exposures, relying instead on TCR beta sequences and their occurrence across donors. Every discovery cohort repertoire had been produced on one sequencing platform. Using immunosequencing, the study profiled T cell repertoires from approximately 700 subjects and related those repertoires to cytomegalovirus serostatus. To study patterns of TCR occurrence, a later analysis re-analyzed previously published TCR beta repertoires from several hundred donors and added high-resolution HLA genotyping. A separate validation cohort of approximately 130 different subjects was used in addition to the approximately 640-subject first cohort. On average, 235,054 unique TCR beta nucleotide sequences were sequenced per donor among fewer than 500 genotyped donors of the cohort, with roughly 18% of those sequences being non-productive. Donor age, sex, ethnicity and CMV serostatus were compiled together with the repertoire data. The number of typed donors differed by locus: 629-630 for A, B, C, DRB1 and DQB1; some 500 for DQA1; approximately 600 for DPA1; and around 450 for DPB1. The study aimed to test whether signatures of past pathogen exposure could be identified by cataloging public T cell receptors. Roughly 300 gigabases of sequencing data and 70 million to 100 million unique TCR sequences made up an early release that covered under 750 HLA-typed donors. To predict cytomegalovirus infection status, the study combined high-throughput TCR immunosequencing, statistical association of individual TCRs with disease status, and machine learning. Several DR-DQ haplotypes were handled as single units for association and clustering because linkage in the cohort was strong. Among the roughly 400 genotyped donors, approximately 81% belonged to the genetic ancestry cluster associated with self-reported Caucasian donors.

The cohort was made up of 500 to 850 healthy bone marrow donors. Cohort members were all nominally healthy when sampled, although unrecorded immune exposures were likely present. The donor tested CMV seropositive and was one of the 289 seropositive cohort members. Each donor provided a peripheral blood sample, and peripheral blood mononuclear cells were used for TCR beta sequencing. The Qiagen DNeasy Blood Extraction Kit was used to extract genomic DNA from the blood cell samples. Library preparation employed the immunoSEQ multiplex PCR assay. For the multiplex PCR, a mixture combining 60 forward primers for TCR Vbeta segments and 13 reverse primers for TCR Jbeta segments was used. Amplification of the CDR3 region of rearranged TCR beta genes was performed with a multiplex PCR assay on genomic DNA. Amplified TCR beta libraries were sequenced as 87-base-pair reads on the Illumina HiSeq System. On the study's bioinformatics: A later analysis tallied about 77 million unique TCR beta chains across the 600 to 700 repertoires, and roughly 11 million of those chains were shared by two or more donors. A nearest-neighbor algorithm error-corrected the raw reads and collapsed the reads into unique sequences, merging closely related sequences to remove PCR and sequencing errors. Alignment of CDR3 sequences to IMGT reference sequences was used to assign V, D and J gene segments. Each retained sequence needed at least a six-nucleotide match to both a V gene segment and a J gene segment. A rearrangement counted as productive if the CDR3 had no stop codons and remained in frame with V and J, and every other rearrangement counted as non-productive. CDR3 was defined by IMGT convention, running from the second conserved V-encoded cysteine to the conserved J-encoded phenylalanine. In an earlier analysis of approximately 590 of the donors, sequences lacking an unambiguous match to a single V gene segment were excluded. In an earlier analysis of a few hundred of the donors, a V segment was called functional when productive rearrangements were above 56.7%, and segregating when the standard deviation between donors exceeded 5%. A statistical classification framework was built to diagnose cytomegalovirus status from the catalog of TCR beta chain sequences. In a later analysis, TCR nucleotide sequences were compared against IMGT/GENE-DB human TR gene sequences so that V and J genes could be assigned. Using the TCRdist pipeline, a later analysis assigned CDR3 sequences along with most-parsimonious VDJ recombination scenarios. In a later analysis, each TCR beta chain was defined by its CDR3 amino acid sequence together with its V-gene family, and reads without a unique V-gene family were excluded. As a way to deal with suspected cross-contamination and a sequencing artifact, a later analysis dropped 450 to 600 nucleotide sequences that were highly shared and had low generation probability. In a later analysis, a clonal expansion index for each public chain was calculated from normalized within-repertoire ranks of inferred template counts. In a later analysis, generation probabilities were computed using a VDJ recombination model fitted to out-of-frame rearrangements, and the results were checked against IGoR. In a later analysis, hypergeometric tests were used to score TCR-TCR, TCR-HLA and TCR-CMV co-occurrence, with a repertoire-size bias correction applied to TCR pairs. In a later analysis, false discovery rates were estimated by permuting HLA or CMV assignments 20 times. In a later analysis, co-occurring TCRs were grouped with DBSCAN, and TCRdist sequence similarity was added when clustering was performed within HLA-allele-positive subsets. Co-occurrence clustering excluded repertoires with fewer than 30,000 or more than 120,000 public chains, plus five with anomalous nucleotide sharing. The source is immuneACCESS, and TCRdb retained only in-frame sequences with V and J called. Part of the clones is not carried over; for the studies checked, unresolved V genes explain less than half of this, and the remainder is unexplained. That table gives V, J and clone size, and the DNA gave D and trimming. For this sample there are roughly 110,000 clones; 77% appear just once. Roughly 9.8% of the sample belongs to the ten largest clones.

Concerning this clone: Which antigen it targets is not known. One base away there is no much larger clone; base qualities are not given.

V loses 1 base of germline sequence and J loses 0 bases, and the interval between the two ends is 7 bases. The CDR3 goes from the cysteine to the phenylalanine over 15 residues. Solely the CDR3 DNA is kept, with 45 bases framed from the first base. In the germline V gene (reference sequence), CDR1 corresponds to SGHNT and CDR2 to YYREEE. Summary of the overall study and its limitations: Most TCR sequences were seen in very few donors, while some public TCRs were found in many individuals. Some IMGT-functional V segments, including TRBV6-2 and TRBV6-3, could not be told apart with the 87-base-pair reads, so those segments were excluded. Compared with equally common non-associated chains, HLA-associated TCR beta chains in a later analysis were more clonally expanded and had lower generation probabilities. Several of the top co-occurrence clusters appeared to be linked to parvovirus B19, influenza, CMV and Epstein-Barr virus, according to a later analysis. HLA typing was unavailable for some donors at each locus, so association tests used only the typed subset. According to the authors, the approach could potentially be generalized to other disease states and immunological phenotypes. According to a later analysis, most CMV-associated TCR beta chains appeared to be HLA-restricted, and the HLA associations seemed to be driven largely by CMV exposure. V-gene and J-gene trimming of TCR beta chains was associated with a missense DCLRE1C variant in a later genetic analysis, and the association was replicated in an independent cohort. A cluster of highly shared sequence variants was judged likely to represent a technical artifact of the sequencing pipeline. Specific HLA alleles were associated with 15,000 to 20,000 TCR beta sequences at a false discovery rate of 0.05 in a later analysis. Linkage disequilibrium might explain the correlated functional status among segregating V segments, but an unknown experimental factor could not be ruled out. Sequencing depth was assumed to be roughly uniform across donors in the presence/absence analyses, though that assumption may not hold. A further reported finding was that TCR beta sequences accurately predicted the HLA-A and HLA-B alleles for most subjects in the first cohort. Only TCR beta chains were sequenced in this cohort, and the absence of alpha or paired-chain data limited detectable features. Compared with the approximately 600-donor mean, donors in an Asian-associated ancestry cluster had fewer N-insertions in productive TCRs, according to a later genetic analysis. Assigning TCR associations to individual alleles was difficult when HLA alleles, especially DR and DQ, strongly co-occurred. In a later analysis, the rate of TCR association differed among HLA loci, with DRB1 alleles having the most associated TCRs and HLA-C alleles having the fewest. CMV serostatus was the only immune exposure information available for the cohort. A few of the identified cytomegalovirus-associated TCR beta chains were confirmed in vitro to be specific for cytomegalovirus antigens. In an earlier analysis of more than 450 of the donors, most TCR beta V segments were observed in productive rearrangements about 87% or about 30% of the time, broadly matching IMGT annotations. Cytomegalovirus status was reported to be diagnosed by the classifier with high specificity and sensitivity in both the original and validation cohorts. In the study, 150 to 200 TCR beta chains were listed as associated with cytomegalovirus. Because counts were too low, 15 to 20 rarely observed V segments, including chromosome 9 orphons, were excluded from the earlier analysis of a few hundred of the donors.

Recombination linked TRBV5-4 to TRBJ1-4; the D gene lacks a confident call. Sequenced sample: PBMCs. The sequence was collected from a man aged 40-50 years in good health and CMV-seropositive. The CDR3 sequence is CASSLTVATNEKLFF. The base sequence is TGTGCCAGCAGCTTGACGGTCGCAACTAATGAAAAACTGTTTTTT.